The source of this T cell receptor (beta chain) is a study of T cell responses to AZD1222 COVID-19 vaccine. Some clones are missing from TCRdb's copy, which holds only in-frame ones; the method was immunoSEQ multiplex PCR. This table holds roughly 130,000 clones, roughly 89% found once. The CDR3 totals 16 residues. From germline, CDR1 is SGHTA and CDR2 FQGNSA. Trimming at V came to 5 bases and at J to 5 bases, leaving 9 bases not matched to a gene. The study's findings and limits: Repertoires were collected only later (after the peak T cell response had occurred). Clonal diversity may have been underestimated, and the donors were mostly white British, with more females than males. Distributed over spike, vaccine-associated CD4 TCRs predominated at 160-218 and 743-854. Close to half of spike-specific TCRs reportedly recognize unmutated variant regions.

On this clone itself: What it binds is not known.

The V call is TRBV7-2, the J call TRBJ1-6; 7 positions agree with TRBD1. Material: peripheral blood, obtained 28 days after the second dose of the MenACWY control vaccine. This clonotype was sampled from an adult who received the MenACWY meningococcal vaccine as a control. As DNA, the CDR3 is TGTGCCAGCAGCCCGGGAGGGGGCGCGAATAATTCACCCCTCCACTTT. Translating it yields CASSPGGGANNSPLHF. Complete variable domain (other parts from reference TRBV7-2 and TRBJ1-6): GAGVSQSPSNKVTEKGKDVELRCDPISGHTALYWYRQSLGQGLEFLIYFQGNSAPDKSGLPSDRFSAERTGGSVSTLTIQRTQQEDSAVYLCASSPGGGANNSPLHFGNGTRLTVT.